This is a list of T cell receptor beta chains from one sample in a study of T cell responses to AZD1222 COVID-19 vaccine. Some clones are missing from TCRdb's copy, which holds only in-frame ones; the method was immunoSEQ multiplex PCR. The table has more than 150,000 clones, approximately 92% seen once. Here the sequenced sample was peripheral blood, taken on day 0 of AZD1222 vaccination. These receptors originate from an adult in good health. The CDR3 runs from the conserved cysteine through the conserved F or W. D genes are given only for firm matches. Only some rows state a clone size, as once, few, many or a class for expanded clones.

V gene	D gene	clone size	J gene	CDR3 DNA	CDR3 protein
TRBV19	TRBD1	.	TRBJ2-1	TGTGCCAGTAGTATTGAGGGGGCCGTGGATGAGCAGTTCTTC	CASSIEGAVDEQFF
TRBV5-1	TRBD1	.	TRBJ1-2	TGCGCCAGCAGCTTGGCACAAACAGGGGTATCGTCGAGTGGCTACACCTTC	CASSLAQTGVSSSGYTF
TRBV3-1/TRBV3-2	TRBD2	.	TRBJ2-7	TGTGCCAGCAGCCAACTAGCGGGATACGAGCAGTACTTC	CASSQLAGYEQYF
TRBV3-1/TRBV3-2	TRBD1	.	TRBJ2-2	TGTGCCAGCAGCCGGTTCGGACAGGGGGTCGGCGGGGAGCTGTTTTTT	CASSRFGQGVGGELFF
TRBV10-2	TRBD2	.	TRBJ2-1	TGCGCCAGCAGTGATACTAGCGGGAGTTACAATGAGCAGTTCTTC	CASSDTSGSYNEQFF
TRBV24-1	TRBD2	.	TRBJ2-1	TGTGCCACCAGTGTCGGTAGCGGGAGTAGAGGTATGAATGAGCAGTTCTTC	CATSVGSGSRGMNEQFF
TRBV4-2	TRBD1	.	TRBJ1-4	TGTGCCAGCAGCCAACCTGGGACAGAGGAGGAAAAACTGTTTTTT	CASSQPGTEEEKLFF
TRBV12-3/TRBV12-4	TRBD2	.	TRBJ2-2	TGTGCCAGCAGGACTAGCGACACCGGGGAGCTGTTTTTT	CASRTSDTGELFF
TRBV7-9	.	.	TRBJ2-7	TGTGCCAGCAGTTTCGGGAGTTACGAGCAGTACTTC	CASSFGSYEQYF
TRBV5-1	TRBD2	.	TRBJ2-1	TGCGCCAGCAGCTTAGGACTAGCGGGAGCTCTTAGTCCTGAGCAGTTCTTC	CASSLGLAGALSPEQFF
TRBV30	TRBD1	.	TRBJ2-7	TGTGCCTGGAGTTCGACAGGGCTCGAGCAGTACTTC	CAWSSTGLEQYF
TRBV19	.	.	TRBJ1-5	TGTGCCAGTAGCGTGGGCAATCAGCCCCAGCATTTT	CASSVGNQPQHF
TRBV7-3	TRBD1	.	TRBJ2-6	TGTGCCAGCAGCCAGGGACAGCCAGGGGCCAACGTCCTGACTTTC	CASSQGQPGANVLTF
TRBV2	TRBD2	once	TRBJ2-3	TGTGCCAGCAGTGACGCTGTGGGCGGGGGGGGCGCAGATACGCAGTATTTT	CASSDAVGGGGADTQYF
TRBV7-2	.	.	TRBJ2-2	TGTGCCAGCAGCGGACCGGGACGGAGCACCGGGGAGCTGTTTTTT	CASSGPGRSTGELFF
TRBV4-3	.	once	TRBJ1-1	TGCGCCAGCAGCCAAGGGGCAACCGGATGGTACACTGAAGCTTTCTTT	CASSQGATGWYTEAFF
TRBV27	.	.	TRBJ1-6	TGTGCCAGCAGTTTTTGGACAGACAATTCACCCCTCCACTTT	CASSFWTDNSPLHF
TRBV7-2	TRBD1	.	TRBJ1-1	TGTGCCAGCAGCTTAGTCTTGTTTCGACAGGGTGGGTTTCGCACTGAAGCTTTCTTT	CASSLVLFRQGGFRTEAFF
TRBV11-2	TRBD1	.	TRBJ1-2	TGTGCCAGCAGCTTAGCATACGCCGGGACAGGGGCGCACTATGGCTACACCTTC	CASSLAYAGTGAHYGYTF
TRBV7-9	.	.	TRBJ1-4	TGTGCCAGCAGCTTAGGCAGGGGATATAATGAAAAACTGTTTTTT	CASSLGRGYNEKLFF
TRBV6-5	.	.	TRBJ1-2	TGTGCCAGCAGAAATAAACCGGGACTGAACTATGGCTACACCTTC	CASRNKPGLNYGYTF
TRBV10-3	.	.	TRBJ2-7	TGTGCCATCAGCCCCCAGGGGGGGGAGTCCTACGAGCAGTACTTC	CAISPQGGESYEQYF
TRBV20-1	TRBD1	.	TRBJ2-5	TGCAGTGCTAGTTTTGGTTATCGACAGGGGCAAGAGACCCAGTACTTC	CSASFGYRQGQETQYF
TRBV19	TRBD2	.	TRBJ2-4	TGTGCCAGTAGTATACGGGAGGAATTCAAAAACATTCAGTACTTC	CASSIREEFKNIQYF
TRBV18	TRBD1	.	TRBJ1-2	TGTGCCAGCTCACGAGGACAGGGGGCGGGTAACTATGGCTACACCTTC	CASSRGQGAGNYGYTF
TRBV25-1	.	.	TRBJ1-3	TGTGCCAGCAGTGAATATCGGGTCTCTGGAAACACCATATATTTT	CASSEYRVSGNTIYF
TRBV6-5	TRBD1	.	TRBJ1-2	TGTGCCAGCAGTTACTCGAGAGGACAGGGCTATGGCTACACCTTC	CASSYSRGQGYGYTF
TRBV7-2	.	.	TRBJ2-1	TGTGCCAGCAGTTCATACCAGGGTTCCTACAATGAGCAGTTCTTC	CASSSYQGSYNEQFF
TRBV20-1	TRBD2	.	TRBJ2-5	TGTTCCCGGGGGGGATACGAGACCCAGTACTTC	CSRGGYETQYF
TRBV18	.	once	TRBJ2-1	TGTGCCAGCTCCCCACGAGAGGGGGGGATCGATGAGCAGTTCTTC	CASSPREGGIDEQFF
TRBV30	.	.	TRBJ2-6	TGTGCCTGGAGCGCCTTAGCCAACGTCCTGACTTTC	CAWSALANVLTF
TRBV5-1	TRBD2	.	TRBJ2-5	TGCGCCAGCAGCTTAACTAGCGGGAGTTTTGAGACCCAGTACTTC	CASSLTSGSFETQYF
TRBV19	.	.	TRBJ1-5	TGTGCCAGTAGTATTCAGGGGAGCAATCAGCCCCAGCATTTT	CASSIQGSNQPQHF
TRBV6-5	.	.	TRBJ2-3	TGTGCCAGCAGTTACTCCGGGCGTATCACAGATACGCAGTATTTT	CASSYSGRITDTQYF
TRBV4-1	.	.	TRBJ1-5	TGCGCCAGCAGCCCTGCGGGGGGAATTGCTCAGCCCCAGCATTTT	CASSPAGGIAQPQHF
TRBV2	.	once	TRBJ1-2	TGTGCCACAGGACTGAAACCTAACTATGGCTACACCTTC	CATGLKPNYGYTF
TRBV3-1/TRBV3-2	TRBD2	.	TRBJ2-1	TGTGCCAGCAGCCTCGGGACTAGCGGGAGTTGGTTCTTC	CASSLGTSGSWFF
TRBV15	TRBD1	.	TRBJ2-6	TGTGCCACCAGCACCTCCGGGACAGGCCATAGTTCGGGTGGGGCCAACGTCCTGACTTTC	CATSTSGTGHSSGGANVLTF
TRBV12-5	.	.	TRBJ1-5	TGTGCTAGTCGTTATGACGTGTCGCCCCAGCATTTT	CASRYDVSPQHF
TRBV11-3	.	.	TRBJ2-6	TGTGCCAGCGGGCACTCTGGGGCCAACGTCCTGACTTTC	CASGHSGANVLTF
TRBV5-6	TRBD1	.	TRBJ1-5	TGTGCCAGCAGCCGAGGGACAGGGAATCAGCCCCAGCATTTT	CASSRGTGNQPQHF
TRBV2	.	.	TRBJ2-7	TGTGCCAGCAGGGCAGTAAGCGAGCAGTACTTC	CASRAVSEQYF
TRBV29-1	TRBD1	once	TRBJ1-1	TGCAGCGTTGACGACTGGGGACAGGGTCCCGAAGCTTTCTTT	CSVDDWGQGPEAFF
TRBV28	.	.	TRBJ1-5	TGTGCCAGCGAGTCAGGTGAGGGGGGATTTAGCAATCAGCCCCAGCATTTT	CASESGEGGFSNQPQHF
TRBV3-1/TRBV3-2	.	.	TRBJ1-1	TGTGCCAGCAGCCAAGGGTCCGCCAGGAAACAAGCTTTCTTT	CASSQGSARKQAFF
TRBV27	.	.	TRBJ1-6	TGTGCCAGCAGTTTAGTCTCCCACTATAATTCACCCCTCCACTTT	CASSLVSHYNSPLHF
TRBV30	.	.	TRBJ1-2	TGTGCCGGGGGGGCAGGCGCCGGCTACACCTTC	CAGGAGAGYTF
TRBV18	.	.	TRBJ1-1	TGTGCCAGCTCACCAGGGGACGGACGAACTGAAGCTTTCTTT	CASSPGDGRTEAFF
TRBV27	.	.	TRBJ1-5	TGTGCCAGCAGCCAAGAAGTAGGGGGGCCCCAGCATTTT	CASSQEVGGPQHF
TRBV4-1	.	.	TRBJ1-1	TGCGCCAGCAGCCTTCCTCGGAGCACTGAAGCTTTCTTT	CASSLPRSTEAFF
TRBV14	TRBD1	.	TRBJ1-5	TGTGCCAGCAGCCGACAGGGTATCGGGCAGCCCCAGCATTTT	CASSRQGIGQPQHF
TRBV7-9	TRBD2	.	TRBJ2-7	TGTGCCAGCAGCCGTACTAGCGGGAGGGGAAGGAGCTCCTACGAGCAGTACTTC	CASSRTSGRGRSSYEQYF
TRBV6-5	TRBD1	once	TRBJ1-2	TGTGCCAGCAGTTACGGGGGACAGGGGTTGACTGGGGGCTACACCTTC	CASSYGGQGLTGGYTF